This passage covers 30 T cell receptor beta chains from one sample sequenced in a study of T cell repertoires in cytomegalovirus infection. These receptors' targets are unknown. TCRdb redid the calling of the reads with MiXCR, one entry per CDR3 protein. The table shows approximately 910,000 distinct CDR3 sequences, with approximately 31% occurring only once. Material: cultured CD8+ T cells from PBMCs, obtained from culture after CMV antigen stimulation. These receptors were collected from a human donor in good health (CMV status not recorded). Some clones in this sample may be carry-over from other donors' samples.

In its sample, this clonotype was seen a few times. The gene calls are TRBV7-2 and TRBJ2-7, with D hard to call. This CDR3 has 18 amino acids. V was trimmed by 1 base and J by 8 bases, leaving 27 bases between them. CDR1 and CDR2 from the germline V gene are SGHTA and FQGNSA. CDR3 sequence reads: CASSLVVFGGSSSLKQYF. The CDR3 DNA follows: TGTGCCAGCAGCTTAGTAGTCTTTGGTGGTAGCTCCTCTTTAAAGCAGTACTTC.

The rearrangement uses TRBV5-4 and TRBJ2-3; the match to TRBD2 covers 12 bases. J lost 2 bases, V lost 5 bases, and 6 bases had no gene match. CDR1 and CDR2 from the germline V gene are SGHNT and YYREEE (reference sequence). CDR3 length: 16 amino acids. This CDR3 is CASSPWTSGATDTQYF. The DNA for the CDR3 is TGTGCCAGCAGTCCCTGGACTAGCGGGGCCACAGATACGCAGTATTTT. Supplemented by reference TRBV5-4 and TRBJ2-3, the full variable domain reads ETGVTQSPTHLIKTRGQQVTLRCSSQSGHNTVSWYQQALGQGPQFIFQYYREEENGRGNFPPRFSGLQFPNYSSELNVNALELDDSALYLCASSPWTSGATDTQYFGPGTRLTVL.

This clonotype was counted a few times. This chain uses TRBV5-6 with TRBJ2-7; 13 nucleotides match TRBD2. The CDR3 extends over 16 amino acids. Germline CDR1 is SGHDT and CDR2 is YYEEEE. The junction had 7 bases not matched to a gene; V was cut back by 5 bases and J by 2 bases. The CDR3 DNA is TGTGCCAGCAGGCTGACTAGCGGGGGGTTACCCTACGAGCAGTACGTC. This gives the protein CASRLTSGGLPYEQYV.

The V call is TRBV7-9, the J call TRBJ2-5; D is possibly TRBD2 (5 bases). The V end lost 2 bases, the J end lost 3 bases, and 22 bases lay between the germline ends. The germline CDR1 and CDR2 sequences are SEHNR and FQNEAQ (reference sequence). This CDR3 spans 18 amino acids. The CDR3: CASSLKEKPPGGKETQYF. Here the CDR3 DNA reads TGTGCCAGCAGCTTAAAAGAAAAACCCCCAGGAGGTAAAGAGACCCAGTACTTC.

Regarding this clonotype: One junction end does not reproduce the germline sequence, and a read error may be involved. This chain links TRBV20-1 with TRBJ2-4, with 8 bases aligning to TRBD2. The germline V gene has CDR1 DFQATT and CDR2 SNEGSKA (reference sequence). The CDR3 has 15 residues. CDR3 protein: CSAPGRGVARNIQYF. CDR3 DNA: TGCAGTGCTCCGGGGCGGGGGGTAGCCAGAAACATTCAGTACTTC.

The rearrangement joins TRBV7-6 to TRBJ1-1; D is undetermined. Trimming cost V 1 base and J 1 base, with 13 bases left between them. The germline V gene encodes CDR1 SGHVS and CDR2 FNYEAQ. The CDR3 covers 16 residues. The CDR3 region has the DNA TGTGCCAGCAGCTTAGACGGCAGCCGGAGGAACACTGAAGCTTTCTTT. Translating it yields CASSLDGSRRNTEAFF.

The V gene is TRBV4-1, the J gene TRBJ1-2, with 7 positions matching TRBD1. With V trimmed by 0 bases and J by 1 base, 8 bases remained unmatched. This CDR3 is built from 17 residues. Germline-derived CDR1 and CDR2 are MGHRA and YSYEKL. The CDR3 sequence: CASSQDPSDRINYGYTF. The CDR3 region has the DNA TGCGCCAGCAGCCAAGATCCGTCGGACAGGATTAACTATGGCTACACCTTC.

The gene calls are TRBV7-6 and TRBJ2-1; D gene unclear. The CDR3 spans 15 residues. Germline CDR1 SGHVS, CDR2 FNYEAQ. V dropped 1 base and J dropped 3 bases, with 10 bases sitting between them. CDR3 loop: CASSLDSSLYNEQFF. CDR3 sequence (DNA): TGTGCCAGCAGCTTAGACAGTAGCCTCTACAATGAGCAGTTCTTC. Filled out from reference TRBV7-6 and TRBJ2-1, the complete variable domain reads GAGVSQSPRYKVTKRGQDVALRCDPISGHVSLYWYRQALGQGPEFLTYFNYEAQQDKSGLPNDRFSAERPEGSISTLTIQRTEQRDSAMYRCASSLDSSLYNEQFFGPGTRLTVL.

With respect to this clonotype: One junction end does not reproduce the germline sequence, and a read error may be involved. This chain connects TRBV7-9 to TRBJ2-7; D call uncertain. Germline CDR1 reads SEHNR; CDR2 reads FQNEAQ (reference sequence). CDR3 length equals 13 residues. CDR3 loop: CASSIAVHYEQYF. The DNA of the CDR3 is TGTGCCAGCAGCATAGCAGTACACTACGAGCAGTACTTC.

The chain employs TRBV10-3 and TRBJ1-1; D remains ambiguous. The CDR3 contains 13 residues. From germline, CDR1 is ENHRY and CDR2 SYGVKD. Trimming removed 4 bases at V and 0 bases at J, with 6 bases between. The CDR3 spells CAISVSLNTEAFF. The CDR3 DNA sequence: TGTGCCATCAGTGTCAGCTTGAACACTGAAGCTTTCTTT.

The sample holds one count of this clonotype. For the CDR3, the DNA is TGCAGTGCTAGAATCCGGGACAGGGGGGTCCCCGGGGAGCTGTTTTTT. This translates into CSARIRDRGVPGELFF. This rearrangement joins TRBV20-1 to TRBJ2-2; 11 bases are a match to TRBD1. The CDR3 is made up of 16 amino acids. From germline, CDR1 is DFQATT and CDR2 SNEGSKA (reference sequence). V lost 2 bases to trimming and J lost 6 bases; unmatched junction nucleotides: 8.

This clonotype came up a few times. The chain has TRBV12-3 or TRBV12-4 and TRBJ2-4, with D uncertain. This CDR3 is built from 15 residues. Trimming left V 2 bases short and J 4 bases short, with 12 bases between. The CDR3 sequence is CASSLSEQPKNIQYF. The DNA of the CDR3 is TGTGCCAGCAGTTTATCGGAACAGCCTAAAAACATTCAGTACTTC.

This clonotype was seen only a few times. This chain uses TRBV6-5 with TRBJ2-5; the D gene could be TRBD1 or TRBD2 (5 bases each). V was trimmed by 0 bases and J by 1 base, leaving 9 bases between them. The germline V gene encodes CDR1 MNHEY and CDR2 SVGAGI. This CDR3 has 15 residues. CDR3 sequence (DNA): TGTGCCAGCAGTTACTCACCGGGACCCCAAGAGACCCAGTACTTC. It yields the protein CASSYSPGPQETQYF.

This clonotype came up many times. Written as DNA, the CDR3 is TGTGCCAGCAGCCCCCGGGGTAGCCGCACAGATACGCAGTATTTT. It codes for CASSPRGSRTDTQYF. This chain connects TRBV7-3 to TRBJ2-3; D possibly corresponds to TRBD2 (5 bases). Trimming took 5 bases from V and 1 from J, leaving 13 bases between them. CDR1 and CDR2 (germline): SGHTA, FQGTGA. The CDR3 runs 15 residues.

CDR3 sequence reads: CASSHPPPSYNEQFF. DNA of the CDR3: TGCGCCAGCAGCCACCCCCCACCGTCCTACAATGAGCAGTTCTTC. V and J are TRBV5-1 and TRBJ2-1; no clear D gene. Looked up from germline, CDR1 is SGHRS and CDR2 is YFSETQ. There are 15 residues in the CDR3. V shed 4 bases and J shed 1 base, with 12 bases lying between them.

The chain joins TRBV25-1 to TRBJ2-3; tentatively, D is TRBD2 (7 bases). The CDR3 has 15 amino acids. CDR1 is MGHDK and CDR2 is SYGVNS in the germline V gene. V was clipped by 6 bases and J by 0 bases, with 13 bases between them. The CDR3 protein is CASRGGATSTDTQYF. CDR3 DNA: TGTGCCAGCAGGGGGGGGGCCACAAGCACAGATACGCAGTATTTT.

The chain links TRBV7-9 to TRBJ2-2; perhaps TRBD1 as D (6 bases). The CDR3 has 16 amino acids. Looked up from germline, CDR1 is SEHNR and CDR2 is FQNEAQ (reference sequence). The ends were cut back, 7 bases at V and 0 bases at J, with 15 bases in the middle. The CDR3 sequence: CASTELQGANTGELFF. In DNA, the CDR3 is TGTGCCAGCACCGAACTACAGGGAGCGAACACCGGGGAGCTGTTTTTT.

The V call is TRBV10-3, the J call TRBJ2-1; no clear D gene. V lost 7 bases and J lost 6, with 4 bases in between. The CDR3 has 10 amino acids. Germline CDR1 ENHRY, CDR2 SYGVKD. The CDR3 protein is CAINGNEQFF. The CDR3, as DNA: TGTGCCATCAATGGCAATGAGCAGTTCTTC.

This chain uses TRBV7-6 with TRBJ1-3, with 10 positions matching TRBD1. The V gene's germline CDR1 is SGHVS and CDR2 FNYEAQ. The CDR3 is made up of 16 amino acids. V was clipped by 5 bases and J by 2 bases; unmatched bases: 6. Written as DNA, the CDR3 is TGTGCCAGCAGCCAGGCGACAGGGGGCACTGGAAACACCATATATTTT. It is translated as CASSQATGGTGNTIYF. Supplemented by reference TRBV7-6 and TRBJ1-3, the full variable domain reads GAGVSQSPRYKVTKRGQDVALRCDPISGHVSLYWYRQALGQGPEFLTYFNYEAQQDKSGLPNDRFSAERPEGSISTLTIQRTEQRDSAMYRCASSQATGGTGNTIYFGEGSWLTVV.

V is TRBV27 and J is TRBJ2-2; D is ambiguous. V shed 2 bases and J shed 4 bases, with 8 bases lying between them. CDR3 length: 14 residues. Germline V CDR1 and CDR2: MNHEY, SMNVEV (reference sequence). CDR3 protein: CASSLPLPTGELFF. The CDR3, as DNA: TGTGCCAGCAGTTTACCCCTACCCACCGGGGAGCTGTTTTTT.

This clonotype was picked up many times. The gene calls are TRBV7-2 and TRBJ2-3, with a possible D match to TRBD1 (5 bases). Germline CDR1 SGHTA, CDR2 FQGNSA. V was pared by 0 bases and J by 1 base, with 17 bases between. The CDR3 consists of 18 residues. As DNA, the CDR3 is TGTGCCAGCAGCTTAGCGAAGACAGCTATCCTCCGCACAGATACGCAGTATTTT. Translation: CASSLAKTAILRTDTQYF. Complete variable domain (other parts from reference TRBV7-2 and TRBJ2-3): GAGVSQSPSNKVTEKGKDVELRCDPISGHTALYWYRQSLGQGLEFLIYFQGNSAPDKSGLPSDRFSAERTGGSVSTLTIQRTQQEDSAVYLCASSLAKTAILRTDTQYFGPGTRLTVL.

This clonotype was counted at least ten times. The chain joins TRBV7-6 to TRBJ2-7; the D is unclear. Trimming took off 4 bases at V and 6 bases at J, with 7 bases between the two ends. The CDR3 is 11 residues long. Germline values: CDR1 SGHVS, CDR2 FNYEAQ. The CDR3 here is CASSSSSEQYF. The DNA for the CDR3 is TGTGCCAGCAGCTCGTCCAGCGAGCAGTACTTC. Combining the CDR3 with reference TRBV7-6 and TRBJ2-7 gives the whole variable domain GAGVSQSPRYKVTKRGQDVALRCDPISGHVSLYWYRQALGQGPEFLTYFNYEAQQDKSGLPNDRFSAERPEGSISTLTIQRTEQRDSAMYRCASSSSSEQYFGPGTRLTVT.

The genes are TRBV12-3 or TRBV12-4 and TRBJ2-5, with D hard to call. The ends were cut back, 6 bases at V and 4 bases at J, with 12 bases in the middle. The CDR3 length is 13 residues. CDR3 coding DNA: TGTGCCAGCAGCCCCCCATCGTCAGAGACCCAGTACTTC. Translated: CASSPPSSETQYF.

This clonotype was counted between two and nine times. In DNA form, the CDR3 reads TGTGCCAGTGCAGACCGGGACAGGGGTACCAATGAGCAGTTCTTC. It encodes CASADRDRGTNEQFF. This chain uses TRBV2 with TRBJ2-1; 10 bases map to TRBD1. Germline V gene sequence: CDR1 SNHLY, CDR2 FYNNEI. The CDR3 totals 15 residues. V was pared by 9 bases and J by 6 bases, with 11 bases of the junction left unmatched.

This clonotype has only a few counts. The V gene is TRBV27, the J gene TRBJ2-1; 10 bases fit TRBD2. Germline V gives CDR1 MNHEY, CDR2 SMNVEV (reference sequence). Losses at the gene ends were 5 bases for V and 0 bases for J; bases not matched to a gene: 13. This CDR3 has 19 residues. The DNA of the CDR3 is TGTGCCAGCAGTACACTAGCGGGGTACAATCTTCGCTCCTACAATGAGCAGTTCTTC. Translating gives CASSTLAGYNLRSYNEQFF.

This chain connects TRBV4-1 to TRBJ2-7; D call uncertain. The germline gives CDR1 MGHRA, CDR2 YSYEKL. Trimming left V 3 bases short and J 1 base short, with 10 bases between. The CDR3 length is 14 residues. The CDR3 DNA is TGCGCCAGCAGCCAGGACGGGTTTTCCTACGAGCAGTACTTC. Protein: CASSQDGFSYEQYF.

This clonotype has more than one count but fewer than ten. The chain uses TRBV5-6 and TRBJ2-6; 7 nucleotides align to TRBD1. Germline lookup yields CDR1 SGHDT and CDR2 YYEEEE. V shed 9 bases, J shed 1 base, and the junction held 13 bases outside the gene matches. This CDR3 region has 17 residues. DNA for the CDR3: TGTGCCACCTTCAGGGGGTGGGAAGATTCTGGGGCCAACGTCCTGACTTTC. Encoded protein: CATFRGWEDSGANVLTF.

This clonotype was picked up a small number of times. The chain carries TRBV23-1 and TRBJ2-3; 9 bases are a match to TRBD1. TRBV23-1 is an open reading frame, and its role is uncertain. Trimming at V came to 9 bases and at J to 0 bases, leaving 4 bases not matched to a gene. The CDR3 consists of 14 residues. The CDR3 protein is CARVDRGSTDTQYF. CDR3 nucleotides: TGCGCCAGGGTGGACAGGGGAAGCACAGATACGCAGTATTTT.

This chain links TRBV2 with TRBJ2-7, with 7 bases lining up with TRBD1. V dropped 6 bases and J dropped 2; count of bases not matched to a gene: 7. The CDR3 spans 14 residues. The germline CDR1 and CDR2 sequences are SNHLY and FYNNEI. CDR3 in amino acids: CASRATGLPYEQYF. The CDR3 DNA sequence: TGTGCCAGCAGAGCGACAGGGCTTCCCTACGAGCAGTACTTC.

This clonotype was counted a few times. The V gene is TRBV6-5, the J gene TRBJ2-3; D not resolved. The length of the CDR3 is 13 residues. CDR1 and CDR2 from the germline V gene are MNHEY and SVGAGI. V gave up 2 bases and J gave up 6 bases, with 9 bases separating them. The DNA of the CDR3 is TGTGCCAGCAGTTACCAGGAAGCTGATACGCAGTATTTT. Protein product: CASSYQEADTQYF.